This passage covers 3 T cell receptor beta chains from one sample sequenced in a study of shared clonotypes between healthy human individuals. Positive CCR7 selection of CD45RO-negative cells yielded the naive CD8 cells, and terminally differentiated effector memory CD45RA+ cells were excluded. The table came from immunoSEQ multiplex PCR; TCRdb's copy has only in-frame clones and leaves some out. The sample shows some 1,900,000 clones, about 95% of them seen only once. The sequenced material came from naive CD8+ T cells sorted from blood. These receptors all come from a man younger than 35 in good health.

CDR3 DNA: TGTGCCAGCAGCGTAGATCGGCTACACAACAATGAGCAGTTCTTC. This gives the protein CASSVDRLHNNEQFF. The V call is TRBV9, the J call TRBJ2-1; the D is unclear. The CDR3 sequence is 15 residues long. Trimming pared 0 bases from V and 5 bases from J, leaving 12 bases between. Germline V gene sequence: CDR1 SGDLS, CDR2 YYNGEE.

The chain recombines TRBV6-5 with TRBJ1-4; 9 bases match TRBD1. CDR1 MNHEY and CDR2 SVGAGI come from the germline V gene. The CDR3 has 15 amino acids. The V gene end was trimmed by 5 bases and the J gene end by 2 bases; junction bases not matched to a gene: 3. This CDR3 reads CASSNTGGTNEKLFF. CDR3 nucleotides: TGTGCCAGCAGTAACACAGGGGGCACTAATGAAAAACTGTTTTTT.

As concerns this clone: The sample holds other DNA sequences that translate to the same CDR3. This chain links TRBV6-5 with TRBJ1-2, with D perhaps TRBD1 (5 bases). There are 13 residues in the CDR3. V was clipped by 6 bases and J by 6 bases, with 14 bases between them. Germline lookup yields CDR1 MNHEY and CDR2 SVGAGI. The CDR3 region has the DNA TGTGCCAGCAGCCTCGGGGGGGGAGATGGCTACACCTTC. This translates into CASSLGGGDGYTF.